The present T cell receptor (beta chain) was sequenced within a study of T cells in Graves' hyperthyroidism and ophthalmopathy. Study outcomes and limitations: Blood also carried most thyroid clonotypes expanded above 0.001.

It was 8.5 to 10 ml of fresh peripheral blood that supplied the PBMCs. Deletions cut 2 bases from V and 3 bases from J, with 8 bases between. Germline CDR1 reads SGHRS; CDR2 reads YFSETQ. This CDR3 comprises 14 residues. The CDR3 regions of TCR beta were amplified from RNA transcripts. In the first-round RT-PCR of the TCR CDR3, the HTBI primer set was used. From the multiplex PCR reads, TCRdb called clonotypes with MiXCR, one entry per CDR3 protein. The sample consists of nearly 750,000 distinct CDR3 sequences, approximately 36% of them appearing once. This clonotype occurred many times. Its antigen is unidentified.

The clonotype comes from a woman in her thirties or forties with Graves' hyperthyroidism. The rearrangement links TRBV5-1 to TRBJ2-2; D is unclear. Sequencing was carried out using blood. The CDR3 loop reads CASSLTGDTGELFF. CDR3 DNA: TGCGCCAGCAGCTTAACCGGAGACACCGGGGAGCTGTTTTTT.